The 14 T cell receptor beta chains below all came from one sample that was sequenced in a study of CD8 T cells in Susac syndrome. RNA amounts of roughly 0.5 to 1 ug underwent reverse transcription with random hexamers. From the immunoSEQ multiplex PCR reads, TCRdb called clonotypes with MiXCR, one entry per CDR3 protein. Of 180,000 or so distinct CDR3 sequences in the sample, roughly 96% were seen once. Sequencing was carried out using CD4+ T cells from PBMCs. The source of these receptors is a human donor with multiple sclerosis.

This clonotype is a singleton in its sample. This chain connects TRBV24-1 to TRBJ1-5; TRBD1 agrees at 12 bases. CDR3 length equals 17 residues. J lost 4 bases, V lost 6 bases, and 9 bases had no gene match. Germline V gene data show CDR1 as KGHDR and CDR2 as SFDVKD. The CDR3 loop reads CATSSRDRGRGNQPQHF. CDR3 bases: TGTGCCACCAGTTCCCGGGACAGGGGGCGTGGGAATCAGCCCCAGCATTTT.

CDR3 DNA: TGCAGCGTTGTAGTCAGTTCCAATGAGCAGTTCTTC. It yields the protein CSVVVSSNEQFF. The rearrangement links TRBV29-1 to TRBJ2-1; D gene unclear. The CDR3 runs to 12 residues. The germline V gene encodes CDR1 SQVTM and CDR2 ANQGSEA. The V end was cut by 4 bases, the J end by 6 bases, with 10 bases between.

CDR3: CSAILGRRSGSGYTF. The CDR3 nucleotides are TGCAGCGCTATTTTGGGGAGACGGTCCGGCAGCGGCTACACCTTC. This chain uses TRBV29-1 with TRBJ1-2; D remains ambiguous. Trimming removed 7 bases at V and 8 bases at J, with 26 bases between. Germline CDR1 is SQVTM and CDR2 is ANQGSEA. This CDR3 is built from 15 residues.

The chain joins TRBV30 to TRBJ2-7; perhaps TRBD2 as D (5 bases). The germline gives CDR1 GTSNPN, CDR2 SVGIG (reference sequence). The V end was cut by 5 bases, the J end by 11 bases, with 16 bases between. This CDR3 comprises 11 residues. The CDR3 region has the DNA TGTGCCTGGGGCGGGCTAGTTTTCAAGTACTTC. This encodes CAWGGLVFKYF.

The gene calls are TRBV3-1 and TRBJ2-4; TRBD2 might be the D (6 bases). CDR1 is LGHDT and CDR2 is YNNKEL in the germline V gene (reference sequence). The V gene lost 4 bases and the J gene lost 7 bases, with 14 bases spanning the gap. This CDR3 has 14 amino acids. The CDR3 sequence: CASSPLTSSNIQYF. The CDR3 bases are TGTGCCAGCAGCCCACTTACTAGCAGCAACATTCAGTACTTC.

The rearrangement links TRBV30 to TRBJ2-1, with 12 nucleotides matching TRBD2. CDR3 size: 15 residues. V gave up 1 base and J gave up 9 bases; unmatched junction bases: 7. Germline lookup yields CDR1 GTSNPN and CDR2 SVGIG (reference sequence). CDR3: CAWSAVASGRGEQFF. In nucleotides, the CDR3 is TGTGCCTGGAGTGCGGTGGCTAGCGGGAGGGGTGAGCAGTTCTTC.

The chain recombines TRBV3-1 with TRBJ2-7; D is perhaps TRBD2 (5 bases). Germline V gene data show CDR1 as LGHDT and CDR2 as YNNKEL (reference sequence). V lost 0 bases and J 0 bases, leaving 9 bases between the germline ends. The CDR3 extends over 15 amino acids. CDR3 coding DNA: TGTGCCAGCAGCCAAGATCGGGGAATCTCCTACGAGCAGTACTTC. Amino acid sequence: CASSQDRGISYEQYF.

J is TRBJ2-7 and V is TRBV4-1; 12 bases are a match to TRBD2. The CDR3 has 15 residues. Germline assignment: CDR1 MGHRA and CDR2 YSYEKL. V lost 2 bases and J lost 9; bases outside the gene matches: 8. CDR3 in DNA: TGCGCCAGCAGCCAATCTAGCGGGAGGGCCGTAGGGCAGTACTTC. Amino acids: CASSQSSGRAVGQYF.

V usage is TRBV20-1 and J usage is TRBJ1-5; possible D gene TRBD1, 5 bases. CDR1 and CDR2 from the germline V gene are DFQATT and SNEGSKA (reference sequence). There are 15 residues in the CDR3. V shed 5 bases and J shed 4 bases, with 18 bases lying between them. CDR3 nucleotides: TGCAGTGCTGGCCGTGAGGGGAGCGAGAATCAGCCCCAGCATTTT. Translated, it gives CSAGREGSENQPQHF.

This clonotype is a singleton in its sample. V usage is TRBV24-1 and J usage is TRBJ2-2, with unresolved D. Trimming took 5 bases from V and 3 from J, leaving 3 bases between them. The length of the CDR3 is 12 residues. Per the germline V gene, CDR1 is KGHDR and CDR2 is SFDVKD. The CDR3 DNA is TGTGCCACCAGTGGAGACACCGGGGAGCTGTTTTTT. This gives the protein CATSGDTGELFF.

This clonotype has more than one count but fewer than ten. The junction differs from germline at one of its ends, possibly a read error. The rearrangement uses TRBV5-1 and TRBJ2-1, with 10 bases lining up with TRBD2. CDR1 and CDR2 from the germline V gene are SGHRS and YFSETQ. The CDR3 runs 15 residues. The CDR3 is CASSSTSGSYNEQFF. In nucleotides, the CDR3 is TGTGCCAGCAGTTCGACTAGCGGGTCGTACAATGAGCAGTTCTTC.

The genes are TRBV29-1 and TRBJ1-2; 11 bases match TRBD1. The CDR3 totals 13 residues. Germline lookup yields CDR1 SQVTM and CDR2 ANQGSEA. V shed 5 bases, J shed 4 bases, and the junction held 3 bases outside the gene matches. Here the CDR3 DNA reads TGCAGCGTTAGGACAGGGGGCGGCTATGGCTACACCTTC. Its protein is CSVRTGGGYGYTF.

CDR3 loop: CASSEGQGLSNQPQHF. The CDR3 DNA follows: TGTGCCAGCAGCGAGGGACAGGGCCTTAGCAATCAGCCCCAGCATTTT. The chain employs TRBV7-9 and TRBJ1-5; 9 bases agree with TRBD1. Germline assignment: CDR1 SEHNR and CDR2 FQNEAQ (reference sequence). V lost 5 bases and J lost 0; bases outside the gene matches: 5. CDR3 length: 16 residues.

V and J are TRBV20-1 and TRBJ2-1, with D possibly being TRBD1 or TRBD2 (6 bases each). The CDR3 totals 16 residues. Germline CDR1 is DFQATT and CDR2 is SNEGSKA (reference sequence). Trimming took 0 bases from V and 2 from J, leaving 14 bases between them. The CDR3 here is CSARDLVGGTYNEQFF. As DNA, the CDR3 is TGCAGTGCTAGAGATCTGGTGGGGGGCACCTACAATGAGCAGTTCTTC.